This entry is about one TCR beta chain. What it recognizes is unknown. Clones were read by immunoSEQ multiplex PCR, and TCRdb kept only the in-frame ones, dropping some. Of roughly 80,000 clones in the sample, just over 90% were seen once. The source of the sample is a study of T cell responses to AZD1222 COVID-19 vaccine. Study in general: Pooling covered second doses at about 4 or about 12 weeks. Study findings and constraints: When two AZD1222 doses had been given, Spike-specific TCR breadth and depth rose. Reportedly, nearly half the spike-specific TCRs target unmutated variant regions.

The CDR3 sequence is 12 residues long. Trimming pared 4 bases from V and 12 bases from J, leaving 13 bases between. Germline values: CDR1 LGHDT, CDR2 YNNKEL (reference sequence). This specimen consisted of peripheral blood, obtained on day 0 of AZD1222 vaccination. V gene TRBV3-1 (or the pseudogene TRBV3-2) combines with J gene TRBJ2-1; D call uncertain. The TCR originated in an adult in good health. The CDR3, as DNA: TGTGCCAGCAGCCCCTGGGCTAGACTGCAGTTCTTC. Translated: CASSPWARLQFF.